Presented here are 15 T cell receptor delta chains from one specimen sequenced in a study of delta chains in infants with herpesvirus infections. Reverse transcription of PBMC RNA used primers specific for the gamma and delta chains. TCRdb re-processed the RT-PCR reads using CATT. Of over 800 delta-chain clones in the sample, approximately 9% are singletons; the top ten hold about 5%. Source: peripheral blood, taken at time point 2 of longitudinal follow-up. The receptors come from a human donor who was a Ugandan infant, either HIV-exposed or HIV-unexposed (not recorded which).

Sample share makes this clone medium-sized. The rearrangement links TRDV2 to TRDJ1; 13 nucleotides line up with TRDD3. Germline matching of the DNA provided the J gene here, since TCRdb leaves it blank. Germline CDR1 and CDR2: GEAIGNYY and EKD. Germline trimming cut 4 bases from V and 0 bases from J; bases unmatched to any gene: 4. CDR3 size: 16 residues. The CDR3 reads CACEGLGDTDTDKLIF. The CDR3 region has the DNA TGTGCCTGTGAAGGACTGGGGGATACGGACACCGATAAACTCATCTTT.

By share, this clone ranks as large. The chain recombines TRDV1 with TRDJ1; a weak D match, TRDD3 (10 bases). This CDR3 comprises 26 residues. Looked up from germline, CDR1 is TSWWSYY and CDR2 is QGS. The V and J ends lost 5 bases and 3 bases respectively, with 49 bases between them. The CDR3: CALGPDRPSYFAEGDWGIPQPDKLIF. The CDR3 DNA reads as TGTGCTCTTGGGCCCGATAGGCCTTCCTACTTCGCCGAAGGAGACTGGGGGATCCCACAACCCGATAAACTCATCTTT.

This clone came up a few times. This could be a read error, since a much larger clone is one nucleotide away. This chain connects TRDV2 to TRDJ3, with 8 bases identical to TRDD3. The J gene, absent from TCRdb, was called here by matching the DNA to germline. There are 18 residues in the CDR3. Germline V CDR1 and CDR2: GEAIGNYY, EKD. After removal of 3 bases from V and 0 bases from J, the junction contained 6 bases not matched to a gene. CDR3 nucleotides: TGTGCCTGTGACGTACTGGGGGGGAGCTCCTGGGACACCCGACAGATGTTTTTC. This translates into CACDVLGGSSWDTRQMFF.

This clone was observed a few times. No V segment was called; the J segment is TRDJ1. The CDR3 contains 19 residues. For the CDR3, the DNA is TGTGCCGTGGCCTCTCCTTTCCTCGTACGGACCTTCTACACCGATAAACTCATCTTT. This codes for CAVASPFLVRTFYTDKLIF.

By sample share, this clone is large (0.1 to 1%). The CDR3 bases are TGTGCTCTTGGGGAACCCCCCTTTCTGTTCCTACTACTGGGGGAGTACACCGATAAACTCATCTTT. This codes for CALGEPPFLFLLLGEYTDKLIF. The J gene is TRDJ1, the V gene TRDV1; 9 bases are a match to TRDD3. The CDR3 sequence is 22 residues long. V was pared by 1 base and J by 0 bases, with 21 bases of the junction left unmatched. The germline CDR1 and CDR2 sequences are TSWWSYY and QGS.

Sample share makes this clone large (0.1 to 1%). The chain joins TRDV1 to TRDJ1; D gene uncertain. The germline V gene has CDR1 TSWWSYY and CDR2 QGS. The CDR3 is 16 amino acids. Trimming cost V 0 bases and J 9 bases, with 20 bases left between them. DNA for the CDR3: TGTGCTCTTGGGGAACTAGACGCAACCATCTACTCTGAACTCATCTTT. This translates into CALGELDATIYSELIF.

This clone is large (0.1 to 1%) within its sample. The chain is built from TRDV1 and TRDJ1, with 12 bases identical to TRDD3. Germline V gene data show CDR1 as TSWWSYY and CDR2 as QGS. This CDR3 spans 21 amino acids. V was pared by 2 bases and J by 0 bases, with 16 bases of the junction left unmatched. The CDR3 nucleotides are TGTGCTCTTGGGGAATACAACCTTCTTACTGGGGGATACCCTTACACCGATAAACTCATCTTT. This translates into CALGEYNLLTGGYPYTDKLIF.

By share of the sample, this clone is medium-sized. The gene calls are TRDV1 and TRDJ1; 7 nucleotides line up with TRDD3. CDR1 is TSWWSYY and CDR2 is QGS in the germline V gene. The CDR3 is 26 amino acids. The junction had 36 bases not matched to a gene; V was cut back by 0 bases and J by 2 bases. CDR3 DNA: TGTGCTCTTGGGGAACTTTCGAGAAGTGGTCTACGCACGACGGGGGATCCAAGAAGAGGGACCGATAAACTCATCTTT. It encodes CALGELSRSGLRTTGDPRRGTDKLIF.

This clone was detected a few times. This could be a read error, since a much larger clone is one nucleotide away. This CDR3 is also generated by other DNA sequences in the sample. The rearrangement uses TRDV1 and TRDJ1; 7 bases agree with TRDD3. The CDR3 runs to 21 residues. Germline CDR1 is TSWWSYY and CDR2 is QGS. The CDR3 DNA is TGTGCCCTTGGATACCAGGATGGGCGTTTCCAGGCTGGGGGGTACACCGATAAACTCATCTTT. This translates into CALGYQDGRFQAGGYTDKLIF.

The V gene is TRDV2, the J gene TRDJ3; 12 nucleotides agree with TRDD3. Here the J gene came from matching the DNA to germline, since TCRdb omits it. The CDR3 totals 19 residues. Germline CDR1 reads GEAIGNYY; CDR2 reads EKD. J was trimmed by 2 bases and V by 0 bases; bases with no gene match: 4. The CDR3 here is CACDTVLGDTAWDTRQMFF. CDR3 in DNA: TGTGCCTGTGACACCGTACTGGGGGATACTGCCTGGGACACCCGACAGATGTTTTTC.

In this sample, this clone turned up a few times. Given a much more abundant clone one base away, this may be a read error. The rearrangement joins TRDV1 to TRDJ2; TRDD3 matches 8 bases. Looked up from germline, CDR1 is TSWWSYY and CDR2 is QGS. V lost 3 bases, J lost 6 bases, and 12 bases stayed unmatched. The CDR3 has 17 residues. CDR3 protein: CALGDPRGGIIAAQLFF. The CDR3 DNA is TGTGCTCTTGGGGACCCACGGGGGGGGATAATAGCAGCACAACTCTTCTTT.

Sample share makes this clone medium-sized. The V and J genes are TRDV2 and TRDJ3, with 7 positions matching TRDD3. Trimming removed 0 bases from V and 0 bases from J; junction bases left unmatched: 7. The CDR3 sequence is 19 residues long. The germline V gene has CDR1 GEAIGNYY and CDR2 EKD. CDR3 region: CACDTVLGTTSWDTRQMFF. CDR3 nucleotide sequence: TGTGCCTGTGACACCGTACTGGGGACAACCTCCTGGGACACCCGACAGATGTTTTTC.

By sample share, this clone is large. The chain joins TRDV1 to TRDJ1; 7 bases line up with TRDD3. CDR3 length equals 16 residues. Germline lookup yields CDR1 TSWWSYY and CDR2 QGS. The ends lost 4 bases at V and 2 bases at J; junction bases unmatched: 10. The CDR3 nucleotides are TGTGCTCTTGGGGGTATGGGGGAGACCGTAACCGATAAACTCATCTTT. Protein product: CALGGMGETVTDKLIF.

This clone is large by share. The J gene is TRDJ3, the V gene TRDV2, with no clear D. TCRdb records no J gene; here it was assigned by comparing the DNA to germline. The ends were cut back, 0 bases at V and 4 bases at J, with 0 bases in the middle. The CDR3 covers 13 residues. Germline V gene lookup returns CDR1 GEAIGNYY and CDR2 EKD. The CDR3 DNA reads TGTGCCTGTGACACCTGGGACACCCGACAGATGTTTTTC. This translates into CACDTWDTRQMFF.

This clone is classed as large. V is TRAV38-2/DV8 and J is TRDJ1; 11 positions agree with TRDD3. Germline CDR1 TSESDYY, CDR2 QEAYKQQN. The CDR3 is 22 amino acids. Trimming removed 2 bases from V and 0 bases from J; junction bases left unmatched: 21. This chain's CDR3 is CAYRSSTVPLNWGIGYTDKLIF. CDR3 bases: TGTGCTTATAGGAGTTCTACAGTCCCTTTAAACTGGGGGATAGGGTACACCGATAAACTCATCTTT.